The text below deals with one T cell receptor beta chain. The target antigen is unknown. Expressed TCRB transcripts were sequenced because the entire RNA isolate underwent reverse transcription. Method: immunoSEQ multiplex PCR; TCRdb's copy keeps in-frame clones and lacks some. In the table there are roughly 150,000 clones, about 8.3% of which are singletons. This sample was taken from a study of beta chain features in type 1 diabetes. Overall study findings and caveats: Shortening of TCRB CDR3s, moderate but significant, appeared in all four CD4+ subsets of Type 1 diabetes patients.

Germline V gene sequence: CDR1 SSHAT, CDR2 FNYEAQ (reference sequence). The CDR3 has 15 amino acids. The ends lost 3 bases at V and 5 bases at J; junction bases unmatched: 5. The sequenced sample consisted of central memory CD4+ T cells from blood. V usage is TRBV7-7 and J usage is TRBJ2-1; 9 bases are shared with TRBD1. This TCR was sampled from a woman between 18 and 29 years old with type 1 diabetes. CDR3 residues: CASSLGTGSNNEQFF. The CDR3 region has the DNA TGTGCCAGCAGCTTGGGGACAGGGTCCAACAATGAGCAGTTCTTC.